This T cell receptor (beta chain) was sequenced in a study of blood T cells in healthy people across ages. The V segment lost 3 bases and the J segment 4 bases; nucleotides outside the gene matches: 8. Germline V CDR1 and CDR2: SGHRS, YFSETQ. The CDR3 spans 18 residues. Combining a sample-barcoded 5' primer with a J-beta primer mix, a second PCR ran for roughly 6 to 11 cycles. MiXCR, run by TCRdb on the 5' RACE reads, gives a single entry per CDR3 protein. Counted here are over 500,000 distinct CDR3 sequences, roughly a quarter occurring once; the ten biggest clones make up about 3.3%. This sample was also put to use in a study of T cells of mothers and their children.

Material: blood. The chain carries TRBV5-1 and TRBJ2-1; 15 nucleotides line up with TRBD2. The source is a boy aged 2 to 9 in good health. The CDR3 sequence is CASSWGLAGGSVYNEQFF. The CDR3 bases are TGCGCCAGCAGCTGGGGACTAGCGGGGGGCTCTGTTTACAATGAGCAGTTCTTC.